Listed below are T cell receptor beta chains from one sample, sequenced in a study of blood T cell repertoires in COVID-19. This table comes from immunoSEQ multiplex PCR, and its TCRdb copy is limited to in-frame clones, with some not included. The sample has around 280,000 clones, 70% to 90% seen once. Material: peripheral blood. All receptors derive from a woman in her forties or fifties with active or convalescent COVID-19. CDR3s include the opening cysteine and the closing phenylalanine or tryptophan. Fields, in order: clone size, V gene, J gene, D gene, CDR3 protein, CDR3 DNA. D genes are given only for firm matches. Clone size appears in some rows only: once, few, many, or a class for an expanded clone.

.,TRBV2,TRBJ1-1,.,CASSRLTGNTEAFF,TGTGCCAGCAGCCGCCTCACAGGGAACACTGAAGCTTTCTTT
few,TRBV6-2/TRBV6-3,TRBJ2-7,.,CASSNSPFQRSSYEQYF,TGTGCCAGCAGCAATAGCCCTTTCCAGCGGAGCTCCTACGAGCAGTACTTC
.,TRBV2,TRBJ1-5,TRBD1,CASRTGGSNQPQHF,TGTGCCAGCAGGACAGGGGGAAGCAATCAGCCCCAGCATTTT
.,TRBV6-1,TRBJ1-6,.,CASSEAGGGSPLHF,TGTGCCAGCAGTGAAGCAGGGGGGGGGTCACCCCTCCACTTT
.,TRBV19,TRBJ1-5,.,CASSGVGGTGNQPQHF,TGTGCCAGTAGTGGGGTTGGGGGGACTGGCAATCAGCCCCAGCATTTT
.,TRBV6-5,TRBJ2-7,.,CASSSGRDYEQYF,TGTGCCAGCAGTAGCGGCAGAGACTACGAGCAGTACTTC
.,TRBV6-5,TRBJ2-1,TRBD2,CASNKREASNEQFF,TGTGCCAGCAACAAGCGGGAGGCGTCAAATGAGCAGTTCTTC
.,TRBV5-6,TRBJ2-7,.,CASSPVTGEQYF,TGTGCCAGCAGCCCTGTTACAGGCGAGCAGTACTTC
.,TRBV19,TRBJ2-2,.,CASSIGSGGNTGELFF,TGTGCCAGTAGTATAGGGAGTGGAGGGAACACCGGGGAGCTGTTTTTT
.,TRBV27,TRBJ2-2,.,CASSRGTGELFF,TGTGCCAGCAGCCGGGGGACCGGGGAGCTGTTTTTT
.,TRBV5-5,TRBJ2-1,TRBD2,CASSLETSGYNEQFF,TGTGCCAGCAGCCTCGAGACTAGCGGATACAATGAGCAGTTCTTC
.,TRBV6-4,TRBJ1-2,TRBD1,CASSDPGTGGYGYTF,TGTGCCAGCAGTGATCCCGGGACAGGGGGTTACGGCTACACCTTC